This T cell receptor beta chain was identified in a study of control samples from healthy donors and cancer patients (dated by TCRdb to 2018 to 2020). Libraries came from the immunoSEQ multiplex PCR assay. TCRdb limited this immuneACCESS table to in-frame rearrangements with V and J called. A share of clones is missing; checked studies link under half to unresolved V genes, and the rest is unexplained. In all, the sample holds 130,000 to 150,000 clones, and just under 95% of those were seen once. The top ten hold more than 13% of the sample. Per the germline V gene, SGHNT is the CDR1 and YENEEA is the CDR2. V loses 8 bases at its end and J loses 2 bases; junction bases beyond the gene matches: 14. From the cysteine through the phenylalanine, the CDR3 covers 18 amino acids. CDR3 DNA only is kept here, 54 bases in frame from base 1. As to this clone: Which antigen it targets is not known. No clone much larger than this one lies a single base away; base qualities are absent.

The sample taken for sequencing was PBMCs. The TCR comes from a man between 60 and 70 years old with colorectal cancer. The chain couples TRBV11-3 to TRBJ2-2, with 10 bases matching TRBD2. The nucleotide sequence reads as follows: TGTGCCAGCCGCCCCACCCCAGGACTAGCGGAAAACACCGGGGAGCTGTTTTTT. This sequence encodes CASRPTPGLAENTGELFF. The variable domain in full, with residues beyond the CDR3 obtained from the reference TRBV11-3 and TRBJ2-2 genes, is EAGVVQSPRYKIIEKKQPVAFWCNPISGHNTLYWYLQNLGQGPELLIRYENEEAVDDSQLPKDRFSAERLKGVDSTLKIQPAELGDSAVYLCASRPTPGLAENTGELFFGEGSRLTVL.